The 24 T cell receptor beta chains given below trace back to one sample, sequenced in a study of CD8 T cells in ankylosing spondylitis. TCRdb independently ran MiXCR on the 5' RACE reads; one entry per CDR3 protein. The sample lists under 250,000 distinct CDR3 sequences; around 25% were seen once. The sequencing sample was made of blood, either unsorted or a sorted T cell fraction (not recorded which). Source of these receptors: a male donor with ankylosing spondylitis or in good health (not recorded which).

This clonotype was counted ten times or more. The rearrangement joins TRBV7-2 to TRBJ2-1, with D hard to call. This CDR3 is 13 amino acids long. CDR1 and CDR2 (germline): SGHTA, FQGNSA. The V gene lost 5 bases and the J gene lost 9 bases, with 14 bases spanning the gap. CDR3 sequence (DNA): TGTGCCAGCAGCGGAGTTAACGTGGGTGAGCAGTTCTTC. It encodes CASSGVNVGEQFF. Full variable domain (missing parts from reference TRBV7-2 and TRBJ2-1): GAGVSQSPSNKVTEKGKDVELRCDPISGHTALYWYRQSLGQGLEFLIYFQGNSAPDKSGLPSDRFSAERTGGSVSTLTIQRTQQEDSAVYLCASSGVNVGEQFFGPGTRLTVL.

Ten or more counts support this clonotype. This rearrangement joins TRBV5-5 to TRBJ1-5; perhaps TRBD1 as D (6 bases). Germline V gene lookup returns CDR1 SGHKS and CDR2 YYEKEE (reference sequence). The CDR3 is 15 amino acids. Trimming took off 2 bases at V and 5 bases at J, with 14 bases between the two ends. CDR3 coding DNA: TGTGCCAGCAGCTTACTGGTGGGGGCCGATCAGCCCCAGCATTTT. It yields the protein CASSLLVGADQPQHF. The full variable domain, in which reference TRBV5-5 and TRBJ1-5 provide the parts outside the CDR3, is DAGVTQSPTHLIKTRGQQVTLRCSPISGHKSVSWYQQVLGQGPQFIFQYYEKEERGRGNFPDRFSARQFPNYSSELNVNALLLGDSALYLCASSLLVGADQPQHFGDGTRLSIL.

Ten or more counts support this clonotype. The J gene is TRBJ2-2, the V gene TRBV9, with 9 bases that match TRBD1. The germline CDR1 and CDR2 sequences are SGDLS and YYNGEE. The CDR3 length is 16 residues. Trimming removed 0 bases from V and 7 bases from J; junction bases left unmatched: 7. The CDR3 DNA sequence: TGTGCCAGCAGCGTAGACCCGACAGGGGGACACGGGGAGCTGTTTTTT. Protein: CASSVDPTGGHGELFF.

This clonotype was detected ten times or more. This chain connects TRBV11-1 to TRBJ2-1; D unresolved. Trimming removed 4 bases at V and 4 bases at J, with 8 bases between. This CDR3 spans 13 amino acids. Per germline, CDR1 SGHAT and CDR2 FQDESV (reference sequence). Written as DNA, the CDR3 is TGTGCCAGCAGCTCCGGCTTTTACAATGAGCAGTTCTTC. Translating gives CASSSGFYNEQFF.

The CDR3 DNA is TGTGCCAGCAGCTCCCGGGGACTAGCGGGAGGTAGCTACAATGAGCAGTTCTTC. This sequence encodes CASSSRGLAGGSYNEQFF. The chain is built from TRBV11-2 and TRBJ2-1, with TRBD2 identical over 15 bases. V was clipped by 4 bases and J by 3 bases; unmatched bases: 7. Germline CDR1 SGHAT, CDR2 FQNNGV. The CDR3 is made up of 18 amino acids.

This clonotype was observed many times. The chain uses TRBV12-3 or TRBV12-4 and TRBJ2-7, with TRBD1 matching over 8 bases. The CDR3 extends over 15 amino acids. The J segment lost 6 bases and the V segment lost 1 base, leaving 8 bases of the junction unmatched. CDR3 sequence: CASSLVDREFFEQYF. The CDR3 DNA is TGTGCCAGCAGTTTAGTGGACAGGGAATTCTTCGAGCAGTACTTC.

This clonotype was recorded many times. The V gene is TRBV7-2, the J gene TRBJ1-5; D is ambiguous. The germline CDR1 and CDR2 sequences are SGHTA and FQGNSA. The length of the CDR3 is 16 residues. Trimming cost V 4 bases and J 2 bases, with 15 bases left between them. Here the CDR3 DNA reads TGTGCCAGCAGCTCGAAAGATTGGGTGGGCAATCAGCCCCAGCATTTT. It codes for CASSSKDWVGNQPQHF.

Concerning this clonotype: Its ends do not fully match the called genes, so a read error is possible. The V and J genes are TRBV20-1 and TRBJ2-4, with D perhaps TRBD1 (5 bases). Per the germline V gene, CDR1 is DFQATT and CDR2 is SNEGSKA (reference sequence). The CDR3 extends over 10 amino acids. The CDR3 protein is CSARTSLGDF. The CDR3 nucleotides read TGCAGTGCTAGGACAAGCTTAGGGGACTTC.

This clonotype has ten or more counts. The CDR3, as DNA: TGCGCCAGCAGCTTGCGGACAGACGGGTATGGCTACACCTTC. Encoded protein: CASSLRTDGYGYTF. The J gene is TRBJ1-2, the V gene TRBV5-1, with TRBD1 as a possible D gene (6 bases). CDR1 SGHRS and CDR2 YFSETQ come from the germline V gene. With 1 base removed from V and 5 bases from J, the gap between germline ends came to 12 bases. The CDR3 is made up of 14 amino acids.

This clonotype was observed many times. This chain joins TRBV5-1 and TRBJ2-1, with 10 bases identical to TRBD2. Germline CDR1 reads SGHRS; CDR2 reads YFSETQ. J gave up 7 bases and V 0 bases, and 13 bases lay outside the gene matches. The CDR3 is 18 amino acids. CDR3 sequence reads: CASSLALSGRPHGNEQFF. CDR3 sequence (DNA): TGCGCCAGCAGCTTGGCCCTTAGCGGGAGGCCGCACGGTAATGAGCAGTTCTTC.

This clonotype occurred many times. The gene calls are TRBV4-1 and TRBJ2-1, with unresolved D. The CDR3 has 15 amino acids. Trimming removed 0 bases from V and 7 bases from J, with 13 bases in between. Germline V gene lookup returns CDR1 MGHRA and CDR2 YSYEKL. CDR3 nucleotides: TGCGCCAGCAGCCAAGAACGCTCGGTGGGGAATGAGCAGTTCTTC. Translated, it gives CASSQERSVGNEQFF.

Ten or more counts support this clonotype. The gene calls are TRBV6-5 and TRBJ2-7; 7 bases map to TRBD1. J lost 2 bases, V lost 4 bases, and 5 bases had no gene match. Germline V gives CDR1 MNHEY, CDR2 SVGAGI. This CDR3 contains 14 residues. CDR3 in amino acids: CASSSRDSPYEQYF. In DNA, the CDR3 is TGTGCCAGCAGTTCCCGGGACAGCCCCTACGAGCAGTACTTC.

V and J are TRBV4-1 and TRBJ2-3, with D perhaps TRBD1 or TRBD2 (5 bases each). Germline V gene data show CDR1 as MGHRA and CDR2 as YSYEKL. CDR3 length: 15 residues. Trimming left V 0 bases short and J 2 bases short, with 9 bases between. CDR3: CASSQESGHTDTQYF. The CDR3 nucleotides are TGCGCCAGCAGCCAAGAGAGCGGACACACAGATACGCAGTATTTT.

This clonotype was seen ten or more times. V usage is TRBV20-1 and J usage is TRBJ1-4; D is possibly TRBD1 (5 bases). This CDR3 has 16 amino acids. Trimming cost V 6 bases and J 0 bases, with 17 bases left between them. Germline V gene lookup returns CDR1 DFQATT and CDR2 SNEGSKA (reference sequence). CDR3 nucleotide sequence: TGCAGTGCGCCTCCAAGGGGAGCCTCAACTAATGAAAAACTGTTTTTT. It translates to CSAPPRGASTNEKLFF.

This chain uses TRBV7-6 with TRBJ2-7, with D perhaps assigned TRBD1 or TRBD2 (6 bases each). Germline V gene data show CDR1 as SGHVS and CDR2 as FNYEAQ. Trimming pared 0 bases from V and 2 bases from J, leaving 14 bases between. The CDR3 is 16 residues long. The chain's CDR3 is CASSLAIGGLAYEQYF. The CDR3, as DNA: TGTGCCAGCAGCTTAGCGATCGGGGGCTTGGCCTACGAGCAGTACTTC.

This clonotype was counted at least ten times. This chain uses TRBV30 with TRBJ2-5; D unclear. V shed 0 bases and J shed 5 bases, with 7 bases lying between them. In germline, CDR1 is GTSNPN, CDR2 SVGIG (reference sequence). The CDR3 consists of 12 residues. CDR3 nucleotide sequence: TGTGCCTGGAGTGTACTGCGGGAGACCCAGTACTTC. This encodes CAWSVLRETQYF.

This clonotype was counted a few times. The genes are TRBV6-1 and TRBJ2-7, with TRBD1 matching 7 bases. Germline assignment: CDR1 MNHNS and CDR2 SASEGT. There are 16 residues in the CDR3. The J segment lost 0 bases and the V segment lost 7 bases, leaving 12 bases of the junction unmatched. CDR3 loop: CASTVNLGQSSYEQYF. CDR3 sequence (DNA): TGTGCCAGCACCGTAAATTTGGGACAGAGCTCCTACGAGCAGTACTTC.

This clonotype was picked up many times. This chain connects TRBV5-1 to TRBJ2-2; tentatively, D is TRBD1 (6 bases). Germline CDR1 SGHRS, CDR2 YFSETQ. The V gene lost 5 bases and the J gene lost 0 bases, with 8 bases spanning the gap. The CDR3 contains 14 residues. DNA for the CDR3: TGCGCCAGCAGGGACAGCGCGAACACCGGGGAGCTGTTTTTT. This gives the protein CASRDSANTGELFF.

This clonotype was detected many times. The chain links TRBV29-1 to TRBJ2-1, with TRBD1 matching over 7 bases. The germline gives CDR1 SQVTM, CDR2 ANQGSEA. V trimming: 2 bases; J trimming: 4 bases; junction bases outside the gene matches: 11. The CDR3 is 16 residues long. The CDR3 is CSVEPLDRALYNEQFF. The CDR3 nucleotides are TGCAGCGTTGAACCCCTAGACAGGGCCCTTTACAATGAGCAGTTCTTC.

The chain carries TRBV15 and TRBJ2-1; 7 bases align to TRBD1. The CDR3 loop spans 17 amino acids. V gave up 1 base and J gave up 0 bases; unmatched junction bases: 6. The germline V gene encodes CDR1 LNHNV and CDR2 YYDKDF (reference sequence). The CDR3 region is CATSRVGGASSYNEQFF. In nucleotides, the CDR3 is TGTGCCACCAGCAGAGTAGGGGGCGCCAGCTCCTACAATGAGCAGTTCTTC.

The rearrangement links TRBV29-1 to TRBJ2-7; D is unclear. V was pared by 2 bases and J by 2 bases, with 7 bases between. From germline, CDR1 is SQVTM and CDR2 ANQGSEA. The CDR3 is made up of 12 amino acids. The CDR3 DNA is TGCAGCGTTGAAACCGCGGCCTACGAGCAGTACTTC. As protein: CSVETAAYEQYF.

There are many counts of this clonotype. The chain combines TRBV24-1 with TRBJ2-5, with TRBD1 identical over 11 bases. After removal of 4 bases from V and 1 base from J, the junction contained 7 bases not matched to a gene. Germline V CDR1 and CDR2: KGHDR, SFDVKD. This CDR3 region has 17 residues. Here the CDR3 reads CATSDPPGTGGQETQYF. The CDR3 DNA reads TGTGCCACCAGTGACCCTCCCGGGACAGGGGGCCAAGAGACCCAGTACTTC.

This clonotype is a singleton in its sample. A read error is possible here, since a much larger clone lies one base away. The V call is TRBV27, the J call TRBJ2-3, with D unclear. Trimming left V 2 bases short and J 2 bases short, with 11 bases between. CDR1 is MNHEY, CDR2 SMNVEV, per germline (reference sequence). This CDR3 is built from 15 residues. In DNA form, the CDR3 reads TGTGCCAGCAGTTTAAGGGCTAGACCCACAGATACGCAGTATTTT. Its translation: CASSLRARPTDTQYF.

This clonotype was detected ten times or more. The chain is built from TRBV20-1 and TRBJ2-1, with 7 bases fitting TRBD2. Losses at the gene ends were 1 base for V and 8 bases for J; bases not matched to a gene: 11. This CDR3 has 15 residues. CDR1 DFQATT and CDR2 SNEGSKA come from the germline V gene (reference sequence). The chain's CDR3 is CSARVGAGTRDEQFF. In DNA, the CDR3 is TGCAGTGCTAGAGTAGGAGCGGGAACACGGGATGAGCAGTTCTTC.